This TCR beta chain was obtained from a study of CD8+CD57+ T cells in acquired aplastic anemia (dated by TCRdb to 2016 to 2018). For the wider study: Extracted DNA from sorted CD4+ and CD8+ cells averaged about 3 ug, ranging from roughly 0.17 to 27.4 ug. CD8+CD57+ expansion was defined as a frequency above the mean frequency observed in healthy subjects.

Patients chosen for sequencing had shown expansion of CD8+CD57+ cells by flow cytometry. All patients had severe acquired aplastic anemia diagnosed by International Study of Aplastic Anemia and Agranulocytosis and Camitta criteria. At the time blood was sampled, none of the patients had received any therapy. TCR repertoires of sorted CD4+ and CD8+ blood T cells from severe aplastic anemia patients and healthy subjects were deep-sequenced in the study. Patients were enrolled in the USA under clinicaltrials.gov protocols 00001620, 01623167, 00001397, 00071045, 00081523 and 00961064. Ficoll-Paque density gradient centrifugation was used to isolate peripheral blood mononuclear cells. Before DNA extraction, CD4+ and CD8+ T cells were sorted by FACS or by magnetic beads. Between the V and J ends, shortened by 3 bases and 7 bases respectively, the junction contains 7 bases. Taken from cysteine to phenylalanine, the CDR3 has 12 residues. CDR3 DNA is the only sequence kept; it has 36 bases, read in frame from the first base. For CDR1 and CDR2, the germline V gene lists SGDLS and YYNGEE.

This clonotype was seen a few times. Its antigen remains unidentified. The input lacks base qualities; no much larger clone sits a single base away. Profiling of TCR beta VDJ combinations and CDR3 sequences used genomic DNA as the template. TCR repertoire sequencing was run on an Illumina HiSeq 2000. From the authors' description of their analysis: Repertoire assessment relied on Simpson's diversity index, CDR3 size and DJ length profiles, and TRBV/TRBJ rearrangement plots. The most abundant DNA sequence in the deep sequencing data was defined as the immunodominant clone. CDR3 amino acid sequences were screened for sharing across subjects and compared with published repertoires and the VDJdb database. TCRdb itself trimmed the public reads at Q25 with fastp, ran MiXCR and retained productive beta chains. All rows with the same CDR3 protein become a single entry with the most common DNA and genes. The V and J calls shown here were made by TCRdb, not taken from the authors' results. Recorded for this sample are roughly 120,000 distinct CDR3 sequences; 45% to 60% of them occurred a single time. The ten largest clones take up under 35% of the sample.

The study at large found these results: Although some 28 CD8+ CDR3 sequences were shared by patients and controls, these sequences appeared highly expressed in patients and within the immunodominant clones of patients. Patients and healthy controls showed no significant difference in CD8+ Simpson's diversity (P=0.060).

The receptor was derived from a human donor with aplastic anemia. Specimen: sorted CD4+, CD8+, or CD8+CD57+ T cells (not recorded which) from PBMCs. The rearranged chain carries TRBV9 and TRBJ2-2, and the D gene may be TRBD1, 5 bases matching. The bases are TGTGCCAGCAGCGAGGGGAACGGGGAGCTGTTTTTT. The translation is CASSEGNGELFF.